Reported below is one T cell receptor beta chain. Its antigen specificity is not known. Germline is not matched at one junction end, which may reflect a read error. The sample is drawn from a study of beta chain features in type 1 diabetes (dated by TCRdb to between 2018 and 2020). At the level of the whole study: No differences in mean age, gender distribution, total cell number or subset yield were found between patients and healthy donors. A total of about 110,000,000 sorted cells were examined across all samples, and a strong correlation was observed between cell number per subset and RNA yield. In the study, recently diagnosed type 1 diabetes patients and matched healthy donors were compared on the TCRB repertoires of their sorted circulating CD4+ T cell subsets. Whereas all 30 or so donors provided naive and central memory subsets, regulatory and stem cell-like memory subsets were isolated from just 8 patients and about 8 healthy donors. Results and caveats for the whole study, not just this receptor: Type 1 diabetes patients showed a moderate but significant shortening of TCRB CDR3 length in all four CD4+ subsets. Patients with type 1 diabetes made fewer insertions and deleted more nucleotides at VDJ recombination sites, implying thymic rearrangement abnormalities. Because small numbers of individuals were included in the HLA sub-analyses, any influence of HLA type on TCRB rearrangement was left unresolved. Because cDNA was sequenced instead of genomic DNA, highly expressing activated cells could be over-represented, though the groups showed no difference in activation or CD3 levels. The naive, central memory and regulatory TCRB repertoires appeared to resemble one another more closely among patients than among healthy donors. Shorter templates might have been favored by PCR, but patient and control samples were amplified and corrected together, so both groups would have been affected equally by any skew.

The CDR3 measures 12 amino acids from cysteine to phenylalanine. Left in the record is the CDR3 DNA by itself, 36 bases read in frame from the first base. In the germline V gene, CDR1 corresponds to SGHVS and CDR2 to FNYEAQ. The entire isolated RNA was reverse transcribed using the High Capacity cDNA Reverse Transcription Kit, and thus expressed TCRB transcripts were sequenced. Deep immunoSEQ sequencing was applied to naive, central memory and regulatory T cell samples, giving an average of around 4 million total reads per sample. After sorted cells were lysed in RLT buffer, RNA was extracted with DNase-treated RNeasy Micro or Mini kits, with the choice depending on cell number. Each cell subset was processed separately to prevent cross-contamination, with patient and healthy donor samples processed together. TCRB sequences were amplified from cDNA with the immunoSEQ multiplex PCR, producing 87-bp fragments spanning the CDR3 region. The amplicons were sequenced using the Illumina HiSeq platform. The source study handled its data this way. PCR bias was corrected computationally using synthetic template baselines, and reads within Hamming distance 2 were collapsed, with unmergeable singletons discarded. By aligning reads against IMGT, V, D and J genes, CDR3 length, and insertions or deletions at six rearrangement sites were assigned. Within each subset, clonotype counts were normalized to sorted cell number, and only after that were true diversity and Gini coefficients computed with the tcR R package. Repertoire sharing was quantified using the overlap coefficient calculated on TCRB nucleotide sequences. Out-of-frame TCRB sequences from naive cells were analyzed to stand in for the pre-selection repertoire. TCRdb obtained this table from immuneACCESS and retained in-frame rearrangements with V and J assigned. These tables miss some clones; where compared with another copy, unresolved V genes account for less than half of the shortfall, and the remainder is unexplained. The DNA was the basis for D and trimming; V, J and clone size are from that table. Here the sample has a few hundred thousand clones; roughly an eighth occur a single time. The ten largest make up more than 0.015% of the sample.

A single peripheral blood draw of approximately 120 mL on average was collected from each donor into heparinised tubes. Using a panel that included CD45RO, CCR7, CD25, CD127, CD95 and CD27, naive, central memory, regulatory and stem cell-like memory CD4+ T cells were sorted on a BD FACSAria II. All sorted populations exceeded 95% purity. PBMCs were isolated immediately by Lymphoprep density gradient centrifugation and stained directly without culture. Samples were stained and sorted in pairs, with one healthy donor and one patient per experiment, so that batch effects were minimized. This receptor was identified in a man aged 25 to 45 with type 1 diabetes. The rearrangement combines TRBV7-6 with TRBJ2-1; 8 bases in the middle match TRBD2. Sequencing was carried out using naive CD4+ T cells from blood. According to the study, the label for this sample's cell subset or site signals: true naive CD4+ T cells. The bases are TGTGCCAGCAGCGACGGGACTAGTTCCCGGCTCTTC. This yields the protein CASSDGTSSRLF.